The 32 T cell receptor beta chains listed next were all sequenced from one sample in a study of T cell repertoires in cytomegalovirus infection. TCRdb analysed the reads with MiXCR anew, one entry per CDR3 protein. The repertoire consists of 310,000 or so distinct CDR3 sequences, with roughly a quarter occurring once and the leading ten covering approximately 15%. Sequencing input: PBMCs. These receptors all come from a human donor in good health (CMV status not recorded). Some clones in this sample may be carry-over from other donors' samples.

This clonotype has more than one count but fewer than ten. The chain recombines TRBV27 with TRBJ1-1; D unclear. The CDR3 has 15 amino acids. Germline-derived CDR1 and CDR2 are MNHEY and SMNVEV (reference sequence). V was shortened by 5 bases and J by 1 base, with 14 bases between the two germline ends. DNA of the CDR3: TGTGCCAGCAGTGTGCGGAATTTGGGGAACACTGAAGCTTTCTTT. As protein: CASSVRNLGNTEAFF.

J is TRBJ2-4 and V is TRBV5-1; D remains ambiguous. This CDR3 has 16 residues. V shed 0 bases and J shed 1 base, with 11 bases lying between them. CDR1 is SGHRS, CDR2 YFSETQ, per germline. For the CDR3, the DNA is TGCGCCAGCAGCTTGGTCCCAACTGGGGCCAAAAACATTCAGTACTTC. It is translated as CASSLVPTGAKNIQYF.

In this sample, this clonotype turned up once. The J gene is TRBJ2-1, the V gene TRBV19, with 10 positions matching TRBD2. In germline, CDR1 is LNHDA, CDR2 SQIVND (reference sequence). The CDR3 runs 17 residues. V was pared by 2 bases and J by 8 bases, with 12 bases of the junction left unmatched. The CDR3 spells CASSIRVRTSGGDEQFF. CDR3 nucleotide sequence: TGTGCCAGTAGTATACGGGTAAGGACTAGCGGAGGTGATGAGCAGTTCTTC.

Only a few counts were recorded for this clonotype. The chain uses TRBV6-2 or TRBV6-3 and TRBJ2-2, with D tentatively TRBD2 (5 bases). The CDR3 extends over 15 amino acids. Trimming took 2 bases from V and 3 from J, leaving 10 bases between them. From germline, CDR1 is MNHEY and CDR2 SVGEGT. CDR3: CASSYRLAYTGELFF. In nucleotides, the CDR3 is TGTGCCAGCAGTTACCGGCTAGCCTACACCGGGGAGCTGTTTTTT.

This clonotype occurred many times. The CDR3, as DNA: TGTGCCAGCAGCCTCCGGCCTAACTATGGCTACACCTTC. It yields the protein CASSLRPNYGYTF. The J gene is TRBJ1-2, the V gene TRBV7-2, with unresolved D. The CDR3 is 13 residues long. Looked up from germline, CDR1 is SGHTA and CDR2 is FQGNSA. V was clipped by 5 bases and J by 0 bases, with 7 bases between them.

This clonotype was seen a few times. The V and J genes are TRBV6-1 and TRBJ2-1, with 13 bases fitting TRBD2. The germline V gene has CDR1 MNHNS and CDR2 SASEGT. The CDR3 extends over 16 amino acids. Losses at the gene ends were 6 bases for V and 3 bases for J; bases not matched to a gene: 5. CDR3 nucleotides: TGTGCCAGCAGCGTACTAGCGGGAGGGTACTACAATGAGCAGTTCTTC. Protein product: CASSVLAGGYYNEQFF.

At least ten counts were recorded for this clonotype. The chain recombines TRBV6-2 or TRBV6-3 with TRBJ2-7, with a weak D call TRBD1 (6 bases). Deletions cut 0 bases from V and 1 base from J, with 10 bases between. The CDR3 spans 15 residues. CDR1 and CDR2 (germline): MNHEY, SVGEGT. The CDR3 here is CASSYSTGSSYEQYF. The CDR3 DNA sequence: TGTGCCAGCAGTTACTCGACAGGTTCATCCTACGAGCAGTACTTC.

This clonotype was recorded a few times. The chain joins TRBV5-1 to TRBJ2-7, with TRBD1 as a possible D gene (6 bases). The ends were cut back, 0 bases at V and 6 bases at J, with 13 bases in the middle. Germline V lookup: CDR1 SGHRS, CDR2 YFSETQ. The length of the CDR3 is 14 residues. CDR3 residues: CASSLVQGPSEQYF. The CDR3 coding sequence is TGCGCCAGCAGCTTGGTTCAGGGGCCCTCCGAGCAGTACTTC.

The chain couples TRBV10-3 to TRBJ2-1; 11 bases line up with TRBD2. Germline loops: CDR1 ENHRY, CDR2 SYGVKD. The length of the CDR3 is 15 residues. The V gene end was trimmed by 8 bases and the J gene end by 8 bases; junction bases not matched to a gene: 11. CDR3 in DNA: TGTGCCATCGGAAAACTAGCGGGAGATTTTGATGAGCAGTTCTTC. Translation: CAIGKLAGDFDEQFF.

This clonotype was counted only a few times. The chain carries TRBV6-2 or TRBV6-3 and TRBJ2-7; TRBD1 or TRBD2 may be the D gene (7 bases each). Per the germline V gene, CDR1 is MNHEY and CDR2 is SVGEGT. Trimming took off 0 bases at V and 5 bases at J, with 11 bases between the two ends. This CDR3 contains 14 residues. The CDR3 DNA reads TGTGCCAGCAGTTACTCCCCAGGGGGGGACGAGCAGTACTTC. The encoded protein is CASSYSPGGDEQYF.

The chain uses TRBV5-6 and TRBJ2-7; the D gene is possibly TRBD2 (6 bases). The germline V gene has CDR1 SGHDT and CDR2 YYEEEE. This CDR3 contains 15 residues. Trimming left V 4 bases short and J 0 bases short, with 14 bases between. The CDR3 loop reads CASSMRTIVSYEQYF. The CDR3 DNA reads TGTGCCAGCAGCATGAGGACTATTGTCTCCTACGAGCAGTACTTC.

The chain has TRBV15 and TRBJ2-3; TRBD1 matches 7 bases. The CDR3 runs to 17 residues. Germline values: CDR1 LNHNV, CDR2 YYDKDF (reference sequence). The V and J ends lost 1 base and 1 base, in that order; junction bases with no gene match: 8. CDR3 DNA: TGTGCCACCAGCAGAGGAGGGGCAGGGGGAGGCACAGATACGCAGTATTTT. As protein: CATSRGGAGGGTDTQYF.

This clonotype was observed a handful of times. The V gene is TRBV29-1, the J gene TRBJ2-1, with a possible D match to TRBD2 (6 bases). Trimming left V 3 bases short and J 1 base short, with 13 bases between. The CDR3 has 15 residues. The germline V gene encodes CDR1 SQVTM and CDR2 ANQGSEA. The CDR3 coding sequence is TGCAGCGTTGACTCTGCTAGCGTTTCCTACAATGAGCAGTTCTTC. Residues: CSVDSASVSYNEQFF.

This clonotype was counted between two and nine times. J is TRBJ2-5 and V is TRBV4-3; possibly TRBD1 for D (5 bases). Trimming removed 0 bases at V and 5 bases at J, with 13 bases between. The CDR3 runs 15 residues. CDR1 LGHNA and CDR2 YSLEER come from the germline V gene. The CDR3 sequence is CASSQDLSRGETQYF. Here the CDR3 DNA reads TGCGCCAGCAGCCAAGATCTCAGTAGGGGCGAGACCCAGTACTTC.

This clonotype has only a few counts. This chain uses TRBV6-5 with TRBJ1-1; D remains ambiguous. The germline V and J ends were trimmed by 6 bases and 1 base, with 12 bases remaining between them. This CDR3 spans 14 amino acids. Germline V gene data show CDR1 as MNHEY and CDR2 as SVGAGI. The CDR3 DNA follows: TGTGCCAGCAGAACGGGATTAGCGAACACTGAAGCTTTCTTT. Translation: CASRTGLANTEAFF.

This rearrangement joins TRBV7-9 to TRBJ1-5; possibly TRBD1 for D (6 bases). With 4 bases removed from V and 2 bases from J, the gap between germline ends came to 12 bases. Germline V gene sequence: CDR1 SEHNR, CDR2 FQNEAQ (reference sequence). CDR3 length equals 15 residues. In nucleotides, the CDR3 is TGTGCCAGCAGCTCTATGACAGGAGGCAATCAGCCCCAGCATTTT. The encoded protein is CASSSMTGGNQPQHF. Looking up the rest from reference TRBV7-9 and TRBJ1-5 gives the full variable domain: DTGVSQNPRHKITKRGQNVTFRCDPISEHNRLYWYRQTLGQGPEFLTYFQNEAQLEKSRLLSDRFSAERPKGSFSTLEIQRTEQGDSAMYLCASSSMTGGNQPQHFGDGTRLSIL.

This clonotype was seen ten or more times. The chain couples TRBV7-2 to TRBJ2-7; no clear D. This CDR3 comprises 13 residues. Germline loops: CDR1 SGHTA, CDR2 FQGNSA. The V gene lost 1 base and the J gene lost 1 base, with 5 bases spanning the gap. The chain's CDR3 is CASSLGPSYEQYF. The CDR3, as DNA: TGTGCCAGCAGCTTAGGGCCATCCTACGAGCAGTACTTC.

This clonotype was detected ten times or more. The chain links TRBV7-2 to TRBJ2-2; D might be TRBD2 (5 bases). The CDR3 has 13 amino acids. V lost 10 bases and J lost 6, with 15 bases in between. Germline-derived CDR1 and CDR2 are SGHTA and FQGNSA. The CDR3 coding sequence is TGTGCCAACAAACTTAGAGGGTCCGGGGAGCTGTTTTTT. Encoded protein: CANKLRGSGELFF. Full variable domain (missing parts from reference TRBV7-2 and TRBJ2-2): GAGVSQSPSNKVTEKGKDVELRCDPISGHTALYWYRQSLGQGLEFLIYFQGNSAPDKSGLPSDRFSAERTGGSVSTLTIQRTQQEDSAVYLCANKLRGSGELFFGEGSRLTVL.

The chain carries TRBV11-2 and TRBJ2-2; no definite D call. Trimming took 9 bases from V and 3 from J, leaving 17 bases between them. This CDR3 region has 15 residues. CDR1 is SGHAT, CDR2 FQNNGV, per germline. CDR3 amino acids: CASSSGDSYTGELFF. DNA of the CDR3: TGTGCCAGTTCCTCCGGAGACTCCTACACCGGGGAGCTGTTTTTT.

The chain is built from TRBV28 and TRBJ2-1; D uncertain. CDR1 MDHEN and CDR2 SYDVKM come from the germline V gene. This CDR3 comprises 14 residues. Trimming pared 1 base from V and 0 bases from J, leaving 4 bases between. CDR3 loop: CASSLSPSYNEQFF. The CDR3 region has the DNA TGTGCCAGCAGTTTATCCCCCTCCTACAATGAGCAGTTCTTC. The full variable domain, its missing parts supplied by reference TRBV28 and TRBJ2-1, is DVKVTQSSRYLVKRTGEKVFLECVQDMDHENMFWYRQDPGLGLRLIYFSYDVKMKEKGDIPEGYSVSREKKERFSLILESASTNQTSMYLCASSLSPSYNEQFFGPGTRLTVL.

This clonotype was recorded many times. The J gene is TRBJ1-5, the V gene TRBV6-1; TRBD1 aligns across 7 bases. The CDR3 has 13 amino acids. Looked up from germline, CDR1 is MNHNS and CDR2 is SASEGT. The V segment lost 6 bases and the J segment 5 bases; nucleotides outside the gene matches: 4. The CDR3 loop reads CASRETGDQPQHF. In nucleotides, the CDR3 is TGTGCCAGCAGGGAAACAGGGGATCAGCCCCAGCATTTT.

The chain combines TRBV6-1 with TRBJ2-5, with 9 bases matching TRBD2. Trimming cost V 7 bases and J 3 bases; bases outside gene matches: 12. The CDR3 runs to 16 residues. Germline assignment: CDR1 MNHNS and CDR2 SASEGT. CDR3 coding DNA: TGTGCCAGCACCAAGTTTGGCGGGAGGGCCGAAGAGACCCAGTACTTC. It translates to CASTKFGGRAEETQYF.

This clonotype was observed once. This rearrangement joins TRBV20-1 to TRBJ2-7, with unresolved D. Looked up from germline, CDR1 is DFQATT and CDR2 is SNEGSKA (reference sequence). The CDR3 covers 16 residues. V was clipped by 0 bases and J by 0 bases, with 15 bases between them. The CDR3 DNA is TGCAGTGCTAGAGATCTCTTGAACAGCAGCTCCTACGAGCAGTACTTC. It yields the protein CSARDLLNSSSYEQYF.

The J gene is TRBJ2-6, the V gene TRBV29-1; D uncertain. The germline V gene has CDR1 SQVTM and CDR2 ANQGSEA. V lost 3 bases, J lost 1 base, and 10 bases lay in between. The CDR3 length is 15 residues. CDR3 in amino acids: CSVEVRRSGANVLTF. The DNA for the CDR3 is TGCAGCGTTGAGGTCAGACGGTCTGGGGCCAACGTCCTGACTTTC. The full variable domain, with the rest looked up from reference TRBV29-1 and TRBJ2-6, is SAVISQKPSRDICQRGTSLTIQCQVDSQVTMMFWYRQQPGQSLTLIATANQGSEATYESGFVIDKFPISRPNLTFSTLTVSNMSPEDSSIYLCSVEVRRSGANVLTFGAGSRLTVL.

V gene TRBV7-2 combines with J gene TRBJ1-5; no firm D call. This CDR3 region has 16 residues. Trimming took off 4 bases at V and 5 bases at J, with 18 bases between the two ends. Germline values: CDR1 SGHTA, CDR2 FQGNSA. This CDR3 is CASSSRSSGVDQPQHF. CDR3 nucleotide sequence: TGTGCCAGCAGCTCCCGGTCCAGCGGGGTGGATCAGCCCCAGCATTTT.

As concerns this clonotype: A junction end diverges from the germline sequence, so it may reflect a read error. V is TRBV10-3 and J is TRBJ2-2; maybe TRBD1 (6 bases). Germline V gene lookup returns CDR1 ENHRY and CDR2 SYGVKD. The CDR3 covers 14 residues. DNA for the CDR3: TGTGCCATCCAACCGGGACAAAACACCCGGGAGCTGTTTTTT. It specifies CAIQPGQNTRELFF.

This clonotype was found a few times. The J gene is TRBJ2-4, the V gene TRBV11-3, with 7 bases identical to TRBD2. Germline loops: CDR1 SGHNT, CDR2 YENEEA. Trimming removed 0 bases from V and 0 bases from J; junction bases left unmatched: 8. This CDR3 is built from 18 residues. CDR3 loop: CASSLDQGGSLAKNIQYF. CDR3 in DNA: TGTGCCAGCAGCTTAGATCAAGGCGGGAGTCTAGCCAAAAACATTCAGTACTTC. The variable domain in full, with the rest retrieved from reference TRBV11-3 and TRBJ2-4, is EAGVVQSPRYKIIEKKQPVAFWCNPISGHNTLYWYLQNLGQGPELLIRYENEEAVDDSQLPKDRFSAERLKGVDSTLKIQPAELGDSAVYLCASSLDQGGSLAKNIQYFGAGTRLSVL.

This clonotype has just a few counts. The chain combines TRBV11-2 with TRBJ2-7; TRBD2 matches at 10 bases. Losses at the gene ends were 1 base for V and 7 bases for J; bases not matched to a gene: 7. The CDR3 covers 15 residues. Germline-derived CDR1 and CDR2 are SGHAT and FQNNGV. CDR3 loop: CASSLVASGSREQYF. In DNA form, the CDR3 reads TGTGCCAGCAGCTTAGTGGCTAGCGGGAGTAGGGAGCAGTACTTC.

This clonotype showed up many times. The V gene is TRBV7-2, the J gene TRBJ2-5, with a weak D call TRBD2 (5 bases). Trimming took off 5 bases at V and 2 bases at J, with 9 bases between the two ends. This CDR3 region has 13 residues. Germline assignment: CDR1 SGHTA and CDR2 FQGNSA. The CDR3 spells CASSRDPQETQYF. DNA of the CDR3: TGTGCCAGCAGCCGGGATCCACAAGAGACCCAGTACTTC.

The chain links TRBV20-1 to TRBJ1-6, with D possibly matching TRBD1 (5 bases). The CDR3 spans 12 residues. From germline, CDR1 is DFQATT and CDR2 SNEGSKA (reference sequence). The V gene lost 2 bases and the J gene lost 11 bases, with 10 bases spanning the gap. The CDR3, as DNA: TGCAGTGCTAGACGGGGCTGGACACCCCTCCACTTT. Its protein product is CSARRGWTPLHF.

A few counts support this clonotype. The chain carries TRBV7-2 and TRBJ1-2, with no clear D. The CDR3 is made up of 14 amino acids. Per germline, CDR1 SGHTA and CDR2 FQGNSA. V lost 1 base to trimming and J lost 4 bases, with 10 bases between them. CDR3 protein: CASSLGHNFYGYTF. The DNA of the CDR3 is TGTGCCAGCAGCTTAGGACACAACTTCTATGGCTACACCTTC.

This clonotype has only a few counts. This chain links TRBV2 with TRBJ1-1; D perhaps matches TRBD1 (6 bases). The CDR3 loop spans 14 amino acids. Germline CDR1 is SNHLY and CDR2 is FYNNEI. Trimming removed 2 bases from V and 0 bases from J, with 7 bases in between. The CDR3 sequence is CASSERTVNTEAFF. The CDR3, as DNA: TGTGCCAGCAGTGAAAGGACAGTGAACACTGAAGCTTTCTTT.